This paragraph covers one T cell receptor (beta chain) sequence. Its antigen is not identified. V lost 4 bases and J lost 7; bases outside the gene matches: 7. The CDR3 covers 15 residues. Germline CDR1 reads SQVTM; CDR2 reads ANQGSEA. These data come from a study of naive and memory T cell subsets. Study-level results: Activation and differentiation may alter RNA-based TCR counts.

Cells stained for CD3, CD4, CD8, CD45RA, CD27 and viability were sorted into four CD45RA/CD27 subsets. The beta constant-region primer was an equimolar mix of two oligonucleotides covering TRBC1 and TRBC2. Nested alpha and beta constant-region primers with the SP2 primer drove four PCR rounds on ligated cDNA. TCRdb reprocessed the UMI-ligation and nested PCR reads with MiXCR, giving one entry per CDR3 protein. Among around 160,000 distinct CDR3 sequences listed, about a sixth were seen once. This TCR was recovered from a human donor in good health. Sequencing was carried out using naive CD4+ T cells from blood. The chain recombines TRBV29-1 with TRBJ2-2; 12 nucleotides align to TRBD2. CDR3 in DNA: TGCAGCGTTGCTAGCGGGAGGGCCGAGGACGGGGAGCTGTTTTTT. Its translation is CSVASGRAEDGELFF.